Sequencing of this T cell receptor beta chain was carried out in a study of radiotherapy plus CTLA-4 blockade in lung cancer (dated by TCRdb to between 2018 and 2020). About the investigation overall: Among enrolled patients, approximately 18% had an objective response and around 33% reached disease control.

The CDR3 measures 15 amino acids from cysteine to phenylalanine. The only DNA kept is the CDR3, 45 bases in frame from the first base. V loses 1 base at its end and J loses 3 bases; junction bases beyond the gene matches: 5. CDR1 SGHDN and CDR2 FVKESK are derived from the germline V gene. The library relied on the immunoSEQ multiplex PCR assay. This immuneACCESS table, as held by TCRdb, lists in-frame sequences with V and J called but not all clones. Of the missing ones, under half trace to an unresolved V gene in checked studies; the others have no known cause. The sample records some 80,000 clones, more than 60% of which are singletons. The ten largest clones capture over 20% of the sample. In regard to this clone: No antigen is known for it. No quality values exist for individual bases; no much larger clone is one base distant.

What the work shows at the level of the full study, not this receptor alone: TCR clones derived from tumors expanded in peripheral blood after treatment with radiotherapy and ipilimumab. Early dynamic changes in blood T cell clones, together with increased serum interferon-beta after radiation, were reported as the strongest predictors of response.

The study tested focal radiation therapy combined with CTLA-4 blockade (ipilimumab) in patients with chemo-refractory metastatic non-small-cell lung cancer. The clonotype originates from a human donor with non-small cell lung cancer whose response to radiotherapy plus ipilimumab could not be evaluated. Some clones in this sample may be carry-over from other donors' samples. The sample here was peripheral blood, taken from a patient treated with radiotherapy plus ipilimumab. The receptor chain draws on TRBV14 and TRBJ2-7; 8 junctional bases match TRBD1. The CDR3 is CASSQGYGQGYEQYF. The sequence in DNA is TGTGCCAGCAGCCAAGGCTACGGACAGGGCTACGAGCAGTACTTC. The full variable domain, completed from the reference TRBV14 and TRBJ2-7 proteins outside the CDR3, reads EAGVTQFPSHSVIEKGQTVTLRCDPISGHDNLYWYRRVMGKEIKFLLHFVKESKQDESGMPNNRFLAERTGGTYSTLKVQPAELEDSGVYFCASSQGYGQGYEQYFGPGTRLTVT.